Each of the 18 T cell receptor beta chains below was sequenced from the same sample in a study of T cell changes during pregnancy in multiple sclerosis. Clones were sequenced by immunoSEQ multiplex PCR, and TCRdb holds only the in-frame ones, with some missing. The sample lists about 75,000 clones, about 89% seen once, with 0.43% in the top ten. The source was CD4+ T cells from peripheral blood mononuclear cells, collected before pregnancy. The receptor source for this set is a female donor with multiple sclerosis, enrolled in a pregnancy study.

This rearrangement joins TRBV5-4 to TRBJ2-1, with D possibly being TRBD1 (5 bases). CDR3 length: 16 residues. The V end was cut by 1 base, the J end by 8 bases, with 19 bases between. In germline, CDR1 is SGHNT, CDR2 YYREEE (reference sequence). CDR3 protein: CASSLNRGAKSDEQFF. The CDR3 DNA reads TGTGCCAGCAGCTTGAATAGGGGCGCCAAATCGGATGAGCAGTTCTTC.

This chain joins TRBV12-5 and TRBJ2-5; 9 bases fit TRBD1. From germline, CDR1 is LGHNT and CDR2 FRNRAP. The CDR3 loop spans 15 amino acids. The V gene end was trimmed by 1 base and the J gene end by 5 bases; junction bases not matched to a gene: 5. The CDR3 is CASGLGTGGEETQYF. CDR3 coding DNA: TGTGCTAGTGGTTTGGGTACAGGGGGCGAGGAGACCCAGTACTTC. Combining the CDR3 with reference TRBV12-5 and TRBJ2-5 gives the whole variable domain DARVTQTPRHKVTEMGQEVTMRCQPILGHNTVFWYRQTMMQGLELLAYFRNRAPLDDSGMPKDRFSAEMPDATLATLKIQPSEPRDSAVYFCASGLGTGGEETQYFGPGTRLLVL.

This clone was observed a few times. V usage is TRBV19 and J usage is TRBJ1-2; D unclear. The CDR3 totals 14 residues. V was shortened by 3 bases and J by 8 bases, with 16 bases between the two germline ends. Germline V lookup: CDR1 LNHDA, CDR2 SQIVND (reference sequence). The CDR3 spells CASSIYPQERGYTF. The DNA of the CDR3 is TGTGCCAGTAGTATTTATCCTCAGGAACGGGGCTACACCTTC.

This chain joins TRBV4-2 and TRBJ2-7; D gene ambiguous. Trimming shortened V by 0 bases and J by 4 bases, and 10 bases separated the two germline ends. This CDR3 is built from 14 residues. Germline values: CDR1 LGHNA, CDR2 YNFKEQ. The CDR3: CASSQDQGVYEQYF. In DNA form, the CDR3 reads TGTGCCAGCAGCCAAGATCAAGGAGTGTACGAGCAGTACTTC.

CDR3 loop: CASSTQRGTTGELFF. CDR3 DNA: TGTGCCAGCAGTACCCAGCGGGGGACCACCGGGGAGCTGTTTTTT. The V gene is TRBV6-6, the J gene TRBJ2-2; 8 positions agree with TRBD2. The CDR3 runs 15 residues. The trim removed 5 bases at V and 4 bases at J, leaving 6 bases unmatched. Germline CDR1 is MNHNY and CDR2 is SVGAGI (reference sequence).

The CDR3 sequence is CASSSRLEGVTDTQYF. The CDR3 nucleotides are TGTGCCAGCAGCTCTCGACTAGAAGGGGTCACAGATACGCAGTATTTT. V and J are TRBV7-2 and TRBJ2-3; tentative D call: TRBD2 (6 bases). CDR1 is SGHTA, CDR2 FQGNSA, per germline. This CDR3 contains 16 residues. V was shortened by 4 bases and J by 2 bases, with 16 bases between the two germline ends.

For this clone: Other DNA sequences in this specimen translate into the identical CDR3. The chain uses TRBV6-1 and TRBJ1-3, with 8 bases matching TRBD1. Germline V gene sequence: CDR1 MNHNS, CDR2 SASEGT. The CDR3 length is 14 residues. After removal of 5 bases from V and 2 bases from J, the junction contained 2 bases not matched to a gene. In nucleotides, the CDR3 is TGTGCCAGCAGTTCAGGGGGCGCTGGAAACACCATATATTTT. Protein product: CASSSGGAGNTIYF.

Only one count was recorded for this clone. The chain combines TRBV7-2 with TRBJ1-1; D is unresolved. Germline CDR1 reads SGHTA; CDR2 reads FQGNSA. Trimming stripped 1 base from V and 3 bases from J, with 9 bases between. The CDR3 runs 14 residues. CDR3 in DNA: TGTGCCAGCAGCTTAGTAGCCGGATACACTGAAGCTTTCTTT. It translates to CASSLVAGYTEAFF.

In DNA form, the CDR3 reads TGTGCCAGCAGCTACTCACTAGCGGGAGAGAAAGAGACCCAGTACTTC. Translating it yields CASSYSLAGEKETQYF. The chain carries TRBV5-4 and TRBJ2-5; the match to TRBD2 covers 11 bases. Germline CDR1 reads SGHNT; CDR2 reads YYREEE (reference sequence). Losses at the gene ends were 3 bases for V and 3 bases for J; bases not matched to a gene: 7. This CDR3 comprises 16 residues.

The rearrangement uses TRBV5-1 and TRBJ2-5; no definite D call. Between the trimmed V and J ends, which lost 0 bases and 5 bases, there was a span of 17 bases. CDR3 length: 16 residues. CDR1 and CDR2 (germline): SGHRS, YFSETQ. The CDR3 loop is CASSLEAQLRWETQYF. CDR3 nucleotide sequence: TGCGCCAGCAGCTTGGAAGCCCAGCTGAGGTGGGAGACCCAGTACTTC.

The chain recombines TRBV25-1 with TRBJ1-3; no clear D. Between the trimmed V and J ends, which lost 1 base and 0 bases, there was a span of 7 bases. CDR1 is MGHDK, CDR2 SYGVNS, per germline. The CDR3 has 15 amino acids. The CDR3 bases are TGTGCCAGCAGTGAATTCGAGGGCTCTGGAAACACCATATATTTT. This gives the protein CASSEFEGSGNTIYF.

The CDR3, as DNA: TGTGCCAGCAGTTTTTCCAAGGGGCTTGGCACTGAAGCTTTCTTT. It codes for CASSFSKGLGTEAFF. This rearrangement joins TRBV27 to TRBJ1-1, with D possibly matching TRBD1 (5 bases). Trimming stripped 3 bases from V and 4 bases from J, with 15 bases between. Germline V gene sequence: CDR1 MNHEY, CDR2 SMNVEV (reference sequence). CDR3 length: 15 residues.

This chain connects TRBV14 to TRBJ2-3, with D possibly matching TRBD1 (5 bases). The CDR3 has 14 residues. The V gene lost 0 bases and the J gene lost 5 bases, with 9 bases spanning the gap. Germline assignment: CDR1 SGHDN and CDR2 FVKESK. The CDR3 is CASSQELRGDTQYF. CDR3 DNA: TGTGCCAGCAGCCAAGAGCTTAGGGGAGATACGCAGTATTTT.

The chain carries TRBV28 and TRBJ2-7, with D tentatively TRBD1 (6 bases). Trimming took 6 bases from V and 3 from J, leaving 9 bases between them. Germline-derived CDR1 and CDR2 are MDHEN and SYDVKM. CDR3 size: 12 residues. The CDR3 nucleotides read TGTGCCAGCAGGACAGGAGGCTACGAGCAGTACTTC. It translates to CASRTGGYEQYF.

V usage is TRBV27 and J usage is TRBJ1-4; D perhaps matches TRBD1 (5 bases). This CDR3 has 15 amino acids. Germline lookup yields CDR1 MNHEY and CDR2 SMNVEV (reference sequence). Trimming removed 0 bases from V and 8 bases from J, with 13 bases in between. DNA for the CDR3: TGTGCCAGCAGTTTATCGCAGGGAATCGGAGAAAAACTGTTTTTT. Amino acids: CASSLSQGIGEKLFF.

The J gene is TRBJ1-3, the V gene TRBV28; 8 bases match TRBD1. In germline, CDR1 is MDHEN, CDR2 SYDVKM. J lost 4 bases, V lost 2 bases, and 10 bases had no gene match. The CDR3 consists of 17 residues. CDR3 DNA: TGTGCCAGCAGTTTAATCCAGGGGGCGACGGCAGGAAACACCATATATTTT. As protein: CASSLIQGATAGNTIYF. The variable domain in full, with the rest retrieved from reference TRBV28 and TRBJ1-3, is DVKVTQSSRYLVKRTGEKVFLECVQDMDHENMFWYRQDPGLGLRLIYFSYDVKMKEKGDIPEGYSVSREKKERFSLILESASTNQTSMYLCASSLIQGATAGNTIYFGEGSWLTVV.

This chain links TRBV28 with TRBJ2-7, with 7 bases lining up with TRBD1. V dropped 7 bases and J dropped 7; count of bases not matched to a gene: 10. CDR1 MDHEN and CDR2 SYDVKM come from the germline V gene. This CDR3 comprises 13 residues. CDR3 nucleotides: TGTGCCAGCAACAGAGGGGGCTTGGGGGAGCAGTACTTC. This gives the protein CASNRGGLGEQYF.

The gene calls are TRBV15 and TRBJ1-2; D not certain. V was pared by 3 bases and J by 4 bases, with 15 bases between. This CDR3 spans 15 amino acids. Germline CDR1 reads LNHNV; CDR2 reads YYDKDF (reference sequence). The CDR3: CATSRNPDISYGYTF. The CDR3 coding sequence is TGTGCCACCAGCAGGAACCCCGACATCTCCTATGGCTACACCTTC.